The 21 T cell receptor beta chains reported below all come from one sample, sequenced in a study of tumor and adjacent non-tumor tissue in lung cancer. This sample's RNA came from whole unsorted tissue. A modified ARM-PCR protocol with three rounds of nested PCR amplified TCRbeta. TCRdb fed the multiplex PCR reads into MiXCR, producing one record per CDR3 protein. This table holds about 110,000 distinct CDR3 sequences, more than 60% found once. Material for sequencing was lung tumor tissue. The source is a woman aged 55-69 years with non-small cell lung cancer.

With regard to this clonotype: One end of the junction fails to match germline, which may point to a read error. V and J are TRBV5-5 and TRBJ2-1, with D possibly matching TRBD2 (6 bases). Germline V gene sequence: CDR1 SGHKS, CDR2 YYEKEE (reference sequence). CDR3 length equals 15 residues. The CDR3 coding sequence is TGTGCCTGCAGCTCCGCTAAAACTAGCAGTCGGGAGCAGTTCTTC. Its protein is CACSSAKTSSREQFF.

Regarding this clonotype: A much bigger clone sits one base away, suggesting this may be a read error. The chain couples TRBV20-1 to TRBJ1-1, with D tentatively TRBD1 (5 bases). The germline CDR1 and CDR2 sequences are DFQATT and SNEGSKA (reference sequence). V was pared by 6 bases and J by 6 bases, with 20 bases between. The CDR3 sequence is 14 residues long. The CDR3 is CSASTPGRDSEAFF. CDR3 nucleotide sequence: TGCAGTGCCTCAACGCCGGGGCGCGACTCTGAAGCTTTCTTT.

A note on this clonotype: A read error may produce the germline difference seen at one junction end. V usage is TRBV11-2 and J usage is TRBJ2-7; TRBD2 is a possible D gene (5 bases). This CDR3 is 13 amino acids long. Germline CDR1 and CDR2: SGHAT and FQNNGV. CDR3 sequence reads: CTSSHEPPGKQYF. The CDR3 DNA is TGTACCAGCAGCCACGAACCTCCGGGGAAGCAGTACTTC.

The chain is built from TRBV20-1 and TRBJ1-2; D is ambiguous. Germline V CDR1 and CDR2: DFQATT, SNEGSKA (reference sequence). The CDR3 is made up of 13 amino acids. CDR3 region: CTQLDMGANGYTF. CDR3 DNA sequence: TGCACCCAGCTAGACATGGGCGCGAATGGCTACACCTTC.

In regard to this clonotype: Just one base apart from a much larger clone, this may be a read error. The chain couples TRBV20-1 to TRBJ1-6; 9 nucleotides match TRBD1. The CDR3 totals 19 residues. The germline V gene has CDR1 DFQATT and CDR2 SNEGSKA (reference sequence). The junction had 16 bases not matched to a gene; V was cut back by 7 bases and J by 0 bases. As DNA, the CDR3 is TGCAGTGTTACGGTTAGGGGGACAGGGCCAAGCTCCTATAATTCACCCCTCCACTTT. It encodes CSVTVRGTGPSSYNSPLHF.

With regard to this clonotype: This may be a read error, as it is one base from a much larger clone. The rearrangement uses TRBV11-2 and TRBJ2-1; D is unclear. The V gene's germline CDR1 is SGHAT and CDR2 FQNNGV. This CDR3 is built from 15 residues. The CDR3 nucleotides are TGTGCCAGCAGCTTAGGGCAGCGAATTTACAATGAGGAGTTCTTC. Encoded protein: CASSLGQRIYNEEFF.

This clonotype came up a few times. The chain combines TRBV21-1 with TRBJ1-1. TRBV21-1 is a listed pseudogene. This CDR3 comprises 15 residues. CDR3 region: CASSKEGGGPDEAFF. As DNA, the CDR3 is TGTGCCAGCAGCAAAGAGGGGGGAGGGCCAGATGAAGCTTTCTTT.

Details on this clonotype: This clone may be a read error of a much larger clone one base away. It is likely a read error, because the conserved phenylalanine at the end of the CDR3 is missing. This chain uses TRBV6-5 with TRBJ1-1, with D perhaps matching TRBD1 (6 bases). The V end lost 8 bases, the J end lost 6 bases, and 19 bases lay between the germline ends. The CDR3 totals 14 residues. Germline V CDR1 and CDR2: MNHEY, SVGAGI. The CDR3 bases are TGTGCCAGCCAGGCCACACAGGGAGGCGCTGAAGCTTTCTCT. As protein: CASQATQGGAEAFS.

Of note for this clonotype: This may stem from a read error, because a much larger clone lies one nucleotide away. The genes are TRBV6-6 and TRBJ2-7, with D unclear. Looked up from germline, CDR1 is MNHNY and CDR2 is SVGAGI (reference sequence). The CDR3 consists of 13 residues. V lost 9 bases and J 6 bases, leaving 18 bases between the germline ends. The CDR3 spells CASKRGWVFEQYF. CDR3 in DNA: TGTGCCAGTAAACGAGGCTGGGTCTTCGAGCAGTACTTC.

Concerning this clonotype itself: The conserved phenylalanine or tryptophan normally closing the CDR3 is absent here, so this likely arose from a read error. It is unclear where the CDR3 begins or ends on the DNA, so no DNA is shown, and the CDR3 is as TCRdb lists it. This chain connects TRBV4-2 to TRBJ1-4; TRBD1, the table's D call, lacks a check against the DNA. Germline lookup yields CDR1 LGHNA and CDR2 YNFKEQ. Inclusive of both ends, the CDR3 amounts to 15 amino acids. CDR3 loop: CASRLRTGNNEKQFS.

A remark on this clonotype: A junction boundary mismatches the germline segment, possibly from a read error. The V call is TRBV4-3, the J call TRBJ2-1; D is unresolved. The CDR3 consists of 16 residues. The germline V gene encodes CDR1 LGHNA and CDR2 YSLEER. CDR3 in amino acids: CASSQPPLRRYNEQFF. As DNA, the CDR3 is TGCGCCAGCAGCCAGCCCCCACTAAGGCGTTACAATGAACAGTTCTTC.

This clonotype was seen more than once but under ten times. A single base separates this from a much larger clone, so it may be a read error. Because it lacks the conserved phenylalanine or tryptophan at the end, this CDR3 is likely a read error. The chain links TRBV6-2 or TRBV6-3 to TRBJ1-2; the D is unclear. Germline lookup yields CDR1 MNHEY and CDR2 SVGEGT. This CDR3 region has 13 residues. The V and J ends lost 2 bases and 3 bases respectively, with 7 bases between them. The CDR3 spells CASSYSQDYGYTL. The DNA for the CDR3 is TGTGCCAGCAGTTACAGCCAAGACTATGGCTACACCTTA.

This clonotype was found once. A much bigger clone sits one base away, suggesting this may be a read error. The chain recombines TRBV4-2 with TRBJ1-1; 7 bases fit TRBD1. The length of the CDR3 is 12 residues. Looked up from germline, CDR1 is LGHNA and CDR2 is YNFKEQ. J gave up 5 bases and V 8 bases, and 5 bases lay outside the gene matches. Here the CDR3 reads CASQGDTTEAFF. In nucleotides, the CDR3 is TGTGCCAGCCAGGGGGACACGACTGAAGCTTTCTTT.

Comment on this clonotype: The germline gene is not matched at one end of the junction; a read error may be the cause. J is TRBJ2-3 and V is TRBV24-1; no clear D. This CDR3 contains 11 residues. In germline, CDR1 is KGHDR, CDR2 SFDVKD. The CDR3 spells CATMMEDMQYF. In nucleotides, the CDR3 is TGTGCCACCATGATGGAAGATATGCAGTATTTT.

The chain uses TRBV7-9 and TRBJ2-3, with TRBD2 matching over 12 bases. V lost 5 bases, J lost 2 bases, and 5 bases stayed unmatched. The germline CDR1 and CDR2 sequences are SEHNR and FQNEAQ (reference sequence). The CDR3 consists of 16 residues. CDR3 sequence: CASSASSGGVTDTQYF. Written as DNA, the CDR3 is TGTGCCAGCAGCGCTTCTAGCGGGGGGGTCACAGATACGCAGTATTTT. Looking up the rest from reference TRBV7-9 and TRBJ2-3 gives the full variable domain: DTGVSQNPRHKITKRGQNVTFRCDPISEHNRLYWYRQTLGQGPEFLTYFQNEAQLEKSRLLSDRFSAERPKGSFSTLEIQRTEQGDSAMYLCASSASSGGVTDTQYFGPGTRLTVL.

As concerns this clonotype: A much bigger clone sits one base away, suggesting this may be a read error. This chain uses TRBV6-2 or TRBV6-3 with TRBJ1-1; the match to TRBD1 covers 7 bases. Germline loops: CDR1 MNHEY, CDR2 SVGEGT. The V and J ends lost 8 bases and 5 bases, in that order; junction bases with no gene match: 11. The CDR3 runs to 14 residues. This chain's CDR3 is CASGSQGIVTEAFF. As DNA, the CDR3 is TGTGCCAGCGGCTCACAGGGGATTGTTACTGAAGCTTTCTTT.

This clonotype was counted between two and nine times. No conserved phenylalanine or tryptophan is present at the end of the CDR3, so a read error is the likely explanation. The chain is built from TRBV6-5 and TRBJ2-1, with D hard to call. With 2 bases removed from V and 7 bases from J, the gap between germline ends came to 15 bases. Looked up from germline, CDR1 is MNHEY and CDR2 is SVGAGI. The CDR3 is 15 amino acids. CDR3 in DNA: TGTGCCAGCAGTTACGTGGTTGGGTCAGAAAATGAGCAGTTCCTC. Amino acid sequence: CASSYVVGSENEQFL.

As for this clonotype: At one end, the junction sequence differs from germline, possibly due to a read error. This chain links TRBV20-1 with TRBJ1-5; D call uncertain. CDR1 DFQATT and CDR2 SNEGSKA come from the germline V gene (reference sequence). The CDR3 has 14 residues. The CDR3 coding sequence is TGCAGTGGTAGGTACTCCAATAGTAATCAGCGCCAGCATTTT. Amino acid sequence: CSGRYSNSNQRQHF.

The chain is built from TRBV12-3 or TRBV12-4 and TRBJ2-7; D is perhaps TRBD2 (6 bases). V dropped 5 bases and J dropped 2 bases, with 13 bases sitting between them. This CDR3 comprises 14 residues. The CDR3 nucleotides read TGTGCCAGCAGTCTCGGACTATCTACCTACGAGCAGTACTTC. This codes for CASSLGLSTYEQYF.

This clonotype was seen a few times. The junction departs from the called germline gene at one end, perhaps through a read error. The CDR3 DNA reads TGCGGTGCGTACAGGGGGCAGGAGACCCAGTACTTC. Protein sequence: CGAYRGQETQYF. V usage is TRBV20-1 and J usage is TRBJ2-5, with 9 bases that match TRBD1. CDR3 length: 12 amino acids. Germline assignment: CDR1 DFQATT and CDR2 SNEGSKA (reference sequence).

The chain carries TRBV5-4 and TRBJ2-5; D assignment may be TRBD1 or TRBD2 (6 bases each). The germline V and J ends were trimmed by 6 bases and 1 base, with 13 bases remaining between them. Germline loops: CDR1 SGHNT, CDR2 YYREEE (reference sequence). The CDR3 covers 14 residues. CDR3 bases: TGTGCCAGCAAATGTGGGGGGCTCCAAGAGACCCAGTACTTC. This sequence encodes CASKCGGLQETQYF.